This T cell receptor (beta chain) is from a study of neoadjuvant anti-PD-1 for oral cavity cancer. The data were produced by immunoSEQ multiplex PCR, yet TCRdb's version contains in-frame clones alone and is incomplete. The profile shows 14,000 or so clones, approximately 70% of them singletons. Time point here: after neoadjuvant nivolumab, at surgical resection. This clone came up a few times. The source of this sequence is a person aged 40-85 years with oral cavity squamous cell carcinoma. The source was PBMCs, collected after nivolumab (anti-PD-1) treatment.

CDR3 amino acids: CASSDPAQPQHF. CDR3 DNA: TGTGCCAGCAGTGACCCAGCTCAGCCCCAGCATTTT. The chain couples TRBV6-6 to TRBJ1-5; no firm D call. This CDR3 region has 12 residues. The germline gives CDR1 MNHNY, CDR2 SVGAGI (reference sequence). V was shortened by 5 bases and J by 6 bases, with 8 bases between the two germline ends.